The entry that follows covers one TCR beta chain sequence. Repertoires were generated with immunoSEQ multiplex PCR, while TCRdb's copy carries only in-frame clones and drops some. Found here are tens of thousands of clones, more than 80% of them singletons; the top ten hold approximately 2%. The data derive from a study of OX40 agonist ivuxolimab in advanced cancers. The CDR3 spans 13 residues. V was shortened by 6 bases and J by 6 bases, with 14 bases between the two germline ends. Germline CDR1 and CDR2: KGHSH and LQKENI. V and J are TRBV18 and TRBJ1-1; no definite D call. This sample comprised CD4+ or CD8+ T cells sorted from blood, obtained in a trial of the OX40 agonist ivuxolimab. The TCR comes from an adult with an advanced solid tumor such as melanoma, head and neck, liver or kidney cancer. The CDR3 spells CASSLAVPAEAFF. As DNA, the CDR3 is TGTGCCAGCTCCCTCGCGGTTCCGGCTGAAGCTTTCTTT.